These 29 T cell receptor beta chains were all obtained from the same sample, sequenced in a study of blood T cell repertoires in COVID-19. Only in-frame clones appear in the TCRdb table, and some are missing; sequencing was by immunoSEQ multiplex PCR. Of a few hundred thousand clones listed, more than 70% are singletons. The sequenced material came from peripheral blood. These receptors came from a woman between 18 and 29 years old with acute or convalescent COVID-19.

The chain couples TRBV15 to TRBJ1-2; TRBD1 agrees at 8 bases. There are 15 residues in the CDR3. J lost 7 bases, V lost 0 bases, and 7 bases had no gene match. Germline assignment: CDR1 LNHNV and CDR2 YYDKDF (reference sequence). CDR3 sequence (DNA): TGTGCCACCAGCAGAGATCCGACAGGGGTAGGTGGCTACACCTTC. It yields the protein CATSRDPTGVGGYTF.

The V call is TRBV2, the J call TRBJ1-6, with 7 nucleotides matching TRBD1. V dropped 7 bases and J dropped 9; count of bases not matched to a gene: 6. Looked up from germline, CDR1 is SNHLY and CDR2 is FYNNEI. CDR3 length: 13 residues. The CDR3 sequence is CASIQGVGSPLHF. The DNA for the CDR3 is TGTGCCAGCATCCAGGGGGTGGGTTCACCCCTCCACTTT.

A few counts support this clone. The chain uses TRBV5-1 and TRBJ2-2, with 7 bases fitting TRBD1. The V segment lost 2 bases and the J segment 3 bases; nucleotides outside the gene matches: 4. The length of the CDR3 is 15 residues. The germline V gene encodes CDR1 SGHRS and CDR2 YFSETQ. Here the CDR3 reads CASSFEGQHTGELFF. The CDR3 bases are TGCGCCAGCAGCTTTGAGGGACAGCACACCGGGGAGCTGTTTTTT.

The V gene is TRBV7-9, the J gene TRBJ1-4, with 7 bases lining up with TRBD1. There are 16 residues in the CDR3. The germline V gene encodes CDR1 SEHNR and CDR2 FQNEAQ (reference sequence). Trimming at V came to 2 bases and at J to 1 base, leaving 4 bases not matched to a gene. The CDR3 protein is CASSLRQGGTNEKLFF. The CDR3 DNA sequence: TGTGCCAGCAGCTTAAGACAGGGTGGAACTAATGAAAAACTGTTTTTT.

The chain couples TRBV6-2 or TRBV6-3 to TRBJ2-1; 11 nucleotides agree with TRBD2. CDR1 and CDR2 (germline): MNHEY, SVGEGT. V lost 5 bases and J lost 7; bases outside the gene matches: 16. The CDR3 totals 18 residues. DNA of the CDR3: TGTGCCAGCAGTAAGACTAGCGGGGCTTGGTTCGAGGTAAATGAGCAGTTCTTC. Amino acid sequence: CASSKTSGAWFEVNEQFF.

The CDR3 DNA reads as TGTGCCAGCAGCCAAGTGGGGAGGGGAGCGAGCACAGATACGCAGTATTTT. It specifies CASSQVGRGASTDTQYF. V usage is TRBV3-1 (or the pseudogene TRBV3-2) and J usage is TRBJ2-3; 7 bases align to TRBD2. The CDR3 extends over 17 amino acids. The V gene end was trimmed by 1 base and the J gene end by 0 bases; junction bases not matched to a gene: 7. Germline loops: CDR1 LGHDT, CDR2 YNNKEL (reference sequence).

The V gene is TRBV27, the J gene TRBJ1-2, with a possible D match to TRBD1 (6 bases). Germline V gene sequence: CDR1 MNHEY, CDR2 SMNVEV (reference sequence). The CDR3 totals 11 residues. Trimming removed 6 bases from V and 10 bases from J, with 12 bases in between. For the CDR3, the DNA is TGTGCCAGCAGGTCGGGACAAGACTACACCTTC. It translates to CASRSGQDYTF.

The rearrangement uses TRBV6-1 and TRBJ1-2, with TRBD1 matching 8 bases. The CDR3 length is 16 residues. Germline CDR1 and CDR2: MNHNS and SASEGT. J was trimmed by 4 bases and V by 0 bases; bases with no gene match: 7. The CDR3 sequence: CASSEAIGTGGYGYTF. CDR3 nucleotide sequence: TGTGCCAGCAGTGAAGCAATTGGGACAGGCGGCTATGGCTACACCTTC.

V gene TRBV4-3 combines with J gene TRBJ2-7, with TRBD1 matching over 7 bases. CDR3 length equals 16 residues. V shed 0 bases and J 0 bases; nucleotides not matched to a gene: 5. Germline lookup yields CDR1 LGHNA and CDR2 YSLEER. The CDR3 coding sequence is TGCGCCAGCAGCCAAGATTTGACAGGGACCTCCTACGAGCAGTACTTC. It specifies CASSQDLTGTSYEQYF.

This sequence joins TRBV19 and TRBJ1-1, with a possible D match to TRBD1 (6 bases). Germline lookup yields CDR1 LNHDA and CDR2 SQIVND (reference sequence). The CDR3 length is 17 residues. Trimming left V 5 bases short and J 0 bases short, with 19 bases between. The CDR3 is CASSPLGRGGVNTEAFF. CDR3 DNA sequence: TGTGCCAGTAGTCCCCTGGGCAGGGGAGGGGTGAACACTGAAGCTTTCTTT.

The gene calls are TRBV14 and TRBJ1-2; 7 bases match TRBD1. CDR3 length equals 13 residues. Germline-derived CDR1 and CDR2 are SGHDN and FVKESK. With 4 bases clipped from V and 4 bases from J, the junction kept 3 bases outside the gene matches. The CDR3 loop is CASSPGTAYGYTF. The DNA for the CDR3 is TGTGCCAGCAGCCCCGGGACAGCCTATGGCTACACCTTC.

V usage is TRBV7-2 and J usage is TRBJ1-5, with a tentative D call TRBD1 (5 bases). The germline V gene encodes CDR1 SGHTA and CDR2 FQGNSA. The V end lost 2 bases, the J end lost 4 bases, and 12 bases lay between the germline ends. The CDR3 totals 15 residues. The CDR3 loop reads CASSLYRQTNQPQHF. In nucleotides, the CDR3 is TGTGCCAGCAGCTTATATCGACAGACGAATCAGCCCCAGCATTTT. Full variable domain (rest looked up from reference TRBV7-2 and TRBJ1-5): GAGVSQSPSNKVTEKGKDVELRCDPISGHTALYWYRQSLGQGLEFLIYFQGNSAPDKSGLPSDRFSAERTGGSVSTLTIQRTQQEDSAVYLCASSLYRQTNQPQHFGDGTRLSIL.

This chain connects TRBV2 to TRBJ2-7, with 8 bases matching TRBD2. Germline V gives CDR1 SNHLY, CDR2 FYNNEI. V gave up 2 bases and J gave up 2 bases; unmatched junction bases: 8. The length of the CDR3 is 16 residues. CDR3 bases: TGTGCCAGCAGTGAATTCTTGGGTAGCGGGACCTACGAGCAGTACTTC. Translation: CASSEFLGSGTYEQYF.

This rearrangement joins TRBV6-5 to TRBJ2-7, with 12 bases aligning to TRBD1. After removal of 8 bases from V and 3 bases from J, the junction contained 8 bases not matched to a gene. CDR3 length equals 15 residues. Germline assignment: CDR1 MNHEY and CDR2 SVGAGI. The CDR3 protein is CASGPGTGGHYEQYF. CDR3 nucleotides: TGTGCCAGCGGCCCGGGGACAGGGGGCCACTACGAGCAGTACTTC.

The gene calls are TRBV29-1 and TRBJ1-1; D is ambiguous. V lost 7 bases and J 4 bases, leaving 25 bases between the germline ends. The CDR3 consists of 16 residues. Germline V gives CDR1 SQVTM, CDR2 ANQGSEA. The CDR3 protein is CSGEPGRLKGSTEAFF. Written as DNA, the CDR3 is TGCAGCGGGGAACCGGGAAGACTAAAAGGAAGCACTGAAGCTTTCTTT. The variable domain in full, with the rest retrieved from reference TRBV29-1 and TRBJ1-1, is SAVISQKPSRDICQRGTSLTIQCQVDSQVTMMFWYRQQPGQSLTLIATANQGSEATYESGFVIDKFPISRPNLTFSTLTVSNMSPEDSSIYLCSGEPGRLKGSTEAFFGQGTRLTVV.

The J gene is TRBJ2-7, the V gene TRBV7-2; TRBD2 aligns across 11 bases. V lost 2 bases to trimming and J lost 5 bases; unmatched junction nucleotides: 8. The CDR3 has 16 residues. Germline V gives CDR1 SGHTA, CDR2 FQGNSA. CDR3 residues: CASSLLLAGGTDEQYF. CDR3 nucleotides: TGTGCCAGCAGCTTACTCCTAGCGGGAGGTACGGACGAGCAGTACTTC.

The chain has TRBV7-6 and TRBJ2-1; 10 nucleotides align to TRBD2. The V gene's germline CDR1 is SGHVS and CDR2 FNYEAQ. The CDR3 runs 15 residues. J lost 5 bases, V lost 5 bases, and 6 bases had no gene match. The CDR3 spells CASSPGTSVNNEQFF. The CDR3 bases are TGTGCCAGCAGCCCCGGGACTAGCGTGAACAATGAGCAGTTCTTC.

The gene calls are TRBV7-2 and TRBJ2-7, with 7 nucleotides matching TRBD1. Germline loops: CDR1 SGHTA, CDR2 FQGNSA. The CDR3 length is 13 residues. V lost 8 bases, J lost 0 bases, and 4 bases stayed unmatched. CDR3 nucleotide sequence: TGTGCCAGCTCCTGGGACAGCTCCTACGAGCAGTACTTC. Its translation: CASSWDSSYEQYF.

This clone was counted a few times. The CDR3 region is CASSPGQIYGYTF. The CDR3 nucleotides are TGTGCCAGCAGCCCGGGACAGATCTATGGCTACACCTTC. J is TRBJ1-2 and V is TRBV6-2 or TRBV6-3; 7 positions match TRBD1. Germline V gene data show CDR1 as MNHEY and CDR2 as SVGEGT. This CDR3 has 13 amino acids. The V gene end was trimmed by 6 bases and the J gene end by 4 bases; junction bases not matched to a gene: 5.

The chain uses TRBV6-5 and TRBJ1-2; maybe TRBD1 (5 bases). CDR3 length: 13 amino acids. The V end was cut by 6 bases, the J end by 4 bases, with 12 bases between. Germline V gene lookup returns CDR1 MNHEY and CDR2 SVGAGI. The chain's CDR3 is CASSPDSFYGYTF. DNA of the CDR3: TGTGCCAGCAGCCCCGACAGTTTCTATGGCTACACCTTC.

This clone was seen once. The chain couples TRBV2 to TRBJ2-3, with D tentatively TRBD2 (5 bases). Germline values: CDR1 SNHLY, CDR2 FYNNEI. This CDR3 contains 15 residues. Trimming left V 9 bases short and J 0 bases short, with 16 bases between. The chain's CDR3 is CASPFNGKSTDTQYF. For the CDR3, the DNA is TGTGCCAGTCCCTTTAACGGGAAAAGCACAGATACGCAGTATTTT.

The rearrangement links TRBV3-1 (or the pseudogene TRBV3-2) to TRBJ2-2; possible D gene TRBD1, 5 bases. The germline CDR1 and CDR2 sequences are LGHDT and YNNKEL (reference sequence). The length of the CDR3 is 14 residues. V was clipped by 3 bases and J by 5 bases, with 10 bases between them. The DNA of the CDR3 is TGTGCCAGCAGCCATAGGTCAGGGACCGGGGAGCTGTTTTTT. Translating it yields CASSHRSGTGELFF.

The genes are TRBV28 and TRBJ2-7, with 10 bases fitting TRBD1. In germline, CDR1 is MDHEN, CDR2 SYDVKM. The CDR3 extends over 12 amino acids. J lost 12 bases, V lost 6 bases, and 8 bases had no gene match. CDR3 in amino acids: CASRPGQGLSYF. The CDR3 region has the DNA TGTGCCAGCAGACCGGGACAGGGGCTCTCGTACTTC.

The V gene is TRBV29-1, the J gene TRBJ1-1; 7 bases agree with TRBD1. The junction had 9 bases not matched to a gene; V was cut back by 6 bases and J by 2 bases. Looked up from germline, CDR1 is SQVTM and CDR2 is ANQGSEA. The CDR3 spans 14 residues. The CDR3 sequence is CSVRQGVTNTEAFF. In nucleotides, the CDR3 is TGCAGCGTAAGGCAGGGGGTGACTAACACTGAAGCTTTCTTT.

This clone occurred a few times. The chain uses TRBV12-1 and TRBJ2-1; the table's D call, TRBD2, has no DNA check behind it. TRBV12-1 is a pseudogene locus. CDR3 length equals 20 residues. The CDR3 region has the DNA TGTGCCAGCAGCTTCAAAGGGGGACTAGCGGGAGCAAGGGTAGTGAATGAGCAGTTCTTC. It yields the protein CASSFKGGLAGARVVNEQFF.

The chain recombines TRBV7-2 with TRBJ1-3; 9 bases line up with TRBD1. Germline V gene lookup returns CDR1 SGHTA and CDR2 FQGNSA. The CDR3 runs 16 residues. Trimming removed 5 bases from V and 0 bases from J; junction bases left unmatched: 5. The CDR3 protein is CASSAGQGSSGNTIYF. CDR3 nucleotide sequence: TGTGCCAGCAGCGCGGGACAGGGTAGCTCTGGAAACACCATATATTTT.

This chain links TRBV6-4 with TRBJ2-1, with D hard to call. Looked up from germline, CDR1 is MRHNA and CDR2 is SNTAGT. The CDR3 consists of 13 residues. V lost 7 bases and J lost 5, with 12 bases in between. CDR3 amino acids: CASTPLRNNEQFF. CDR3 coding DNA: TGTGCCAGCACCCCCCTTAGAAACAATGAGCAGTTCTTC.

V usage is TRBV7-2 and J usage is TRBJ2-5; 9 positions match TRBD2. CDR1 is SGHTA, CDR2 FQGNSA, per germline. After removal of 1 base from V and 5 bases from J, the junction contained 11 bases not matched to a gene. The CDR3 runs to 17 residues. The CDR3 DNA reads TGTGCCAGCAGCTTAGGGAGTCTCGCGGGAGGGCCCGAGACCCAGTACTTC. It yields the protein CASSLGSLAGGPETQYF.

This chain connects TRBV28 to TRBJ1-1, with D perhaps TRBD1 (5 bases). Germline values: CDR1 MDHEN, CDR2 SYDVKM. Trimming removed 3 bases at V and 5 bases at J, with 16 bases between. The CDR3 totals 15 residues. CDR3 DNA sequence: TGTGCCAGCAGTTTTCTGGAGGGGCTACGGACTGAAGCTTTCTTT. Protein: CASSFLEGLRTEAFF.